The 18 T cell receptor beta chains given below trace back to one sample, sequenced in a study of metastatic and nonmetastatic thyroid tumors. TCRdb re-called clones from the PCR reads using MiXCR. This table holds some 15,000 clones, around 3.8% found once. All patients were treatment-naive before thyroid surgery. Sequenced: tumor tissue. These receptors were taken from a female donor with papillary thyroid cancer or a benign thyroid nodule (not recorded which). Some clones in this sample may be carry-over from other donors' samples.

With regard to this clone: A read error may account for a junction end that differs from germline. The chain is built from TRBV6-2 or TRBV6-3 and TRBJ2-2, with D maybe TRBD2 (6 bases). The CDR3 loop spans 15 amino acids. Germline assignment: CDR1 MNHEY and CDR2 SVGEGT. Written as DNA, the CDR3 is TGTGCCAGCAGTTACGGCGGGGCCGTTCGCCGGGGAGCTGTTTTT. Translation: CASSYGGAVRRGAVF.

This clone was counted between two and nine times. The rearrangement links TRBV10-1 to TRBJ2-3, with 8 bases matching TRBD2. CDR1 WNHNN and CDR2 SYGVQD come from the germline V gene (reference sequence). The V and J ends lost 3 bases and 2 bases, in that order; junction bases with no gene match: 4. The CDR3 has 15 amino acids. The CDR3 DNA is TGCGCCAGCAGTGAACCAGCGGGAGACACAGATACGCAGTATTTT. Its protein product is CASSEPAGDTDTQYF.

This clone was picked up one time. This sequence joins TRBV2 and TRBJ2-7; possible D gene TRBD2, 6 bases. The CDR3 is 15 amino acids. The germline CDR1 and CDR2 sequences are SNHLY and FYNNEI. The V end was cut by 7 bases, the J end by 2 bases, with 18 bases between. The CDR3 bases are TGTGCCAGCAATGGAGGGGCAGTAGTAGCCTACGAGCAGTACTTC. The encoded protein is CASNGGAVVAYEQYF. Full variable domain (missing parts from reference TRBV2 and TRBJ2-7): EPEVTQTPSHQVTQMGQEVILRCVPISNHLYFYWYRQILGQKVEFLVSFYNNEISEKSEIFDDQFSVERPDGSNFTLKIRSTKLEDSAMYFCASNGGAVVAYEQYFGPGTRLTVT.

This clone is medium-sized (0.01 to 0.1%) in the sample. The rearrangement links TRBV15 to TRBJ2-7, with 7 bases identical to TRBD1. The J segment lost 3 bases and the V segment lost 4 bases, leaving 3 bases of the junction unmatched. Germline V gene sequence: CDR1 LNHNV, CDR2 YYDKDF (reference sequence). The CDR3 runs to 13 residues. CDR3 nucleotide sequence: TGTGCCACCAGCAACGGGGACAGCTACGAGCAGTACTTC. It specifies CATSNGDSYEQYF. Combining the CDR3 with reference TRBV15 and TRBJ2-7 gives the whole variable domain DAMVIQNPRYQVTQFGKPVTLSCSQTLNHNVMYWYQQKSSQAPKLLFHYYDKDFNNEADTPDNFQSRRPNTSFCFLDIRSPGLGDTAMYLCATSNGDSYEQYFGPGTRLTVT.

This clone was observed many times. The DNA for the CDR3 is TGCAGTTGCGGCAGGGGGGACAATGAGCAGTTCTTC. Protein product: CSCGRGDNEQFF. The V gene is TRBV20-1, the J gene TRBJ2-1, with D possibly TRBD1 on 7 matching bases. In germline, CDR1 is DFQATT, CDR2 SNEGSKA (reference sequence). The germline V and J ends were trimmed by 8 bases and 5 bases, with 13 bases remaining between them. This CDR3 spans 12 amino acids.

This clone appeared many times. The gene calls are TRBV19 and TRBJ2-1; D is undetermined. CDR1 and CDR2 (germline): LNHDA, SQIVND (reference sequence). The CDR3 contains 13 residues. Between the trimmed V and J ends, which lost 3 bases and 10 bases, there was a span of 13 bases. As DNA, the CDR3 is TGTGCCAGTAGTATCCCCTTTGTGGGAGAGCAGTTCTTC. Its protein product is CASSIPFVGEQFF. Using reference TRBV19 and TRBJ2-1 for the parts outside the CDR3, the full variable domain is DGGITQSPKYLFRKEGQNVTLSCEQNLNHDAMYWYRQDPGQGLRLIYYSQIVNDFQKGDIAEGYSVSREKKESFPLTVTSAQKNPTAFYLCASSIPFVGEQFFGPGTRLTVL.

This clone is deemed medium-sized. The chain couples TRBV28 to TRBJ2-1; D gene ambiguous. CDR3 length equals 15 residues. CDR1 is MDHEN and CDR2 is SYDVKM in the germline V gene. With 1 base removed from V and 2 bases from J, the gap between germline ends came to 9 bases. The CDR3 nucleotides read TGTGCCAGCAGTTTATCGGGTAACCCCTACAATGAGCAGTTCTTC. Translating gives CASSLSGNPYNEQFF. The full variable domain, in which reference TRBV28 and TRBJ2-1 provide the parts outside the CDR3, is DVKVTQSSRYLVKRTGEKVFLECVQDMDHENMFWYRQDPGLGLRLIYFSYDVKMKEKGDIPEGYSVSREKKERFSLILESASTNQTSMYLCASSLSGNPYNEQFFGPGTRLTVL.

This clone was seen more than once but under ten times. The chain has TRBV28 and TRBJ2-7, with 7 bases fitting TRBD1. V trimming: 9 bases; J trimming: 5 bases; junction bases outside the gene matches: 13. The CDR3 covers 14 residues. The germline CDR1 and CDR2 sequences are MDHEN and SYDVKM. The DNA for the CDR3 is TGTGCCAGTAGAAGGGACAGCCCTCACGACGAGCAGTACTTC. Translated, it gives CASRRDSPHDEQYF.

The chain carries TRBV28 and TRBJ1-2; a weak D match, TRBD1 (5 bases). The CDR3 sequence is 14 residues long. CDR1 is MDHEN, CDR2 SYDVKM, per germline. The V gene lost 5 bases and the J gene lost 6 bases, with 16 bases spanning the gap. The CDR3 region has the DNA TGTGCCAGCAGTCCCCGGGGCGGGGGTCATGGCTACACCTTC. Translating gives CASSPRGGGHGYTF.

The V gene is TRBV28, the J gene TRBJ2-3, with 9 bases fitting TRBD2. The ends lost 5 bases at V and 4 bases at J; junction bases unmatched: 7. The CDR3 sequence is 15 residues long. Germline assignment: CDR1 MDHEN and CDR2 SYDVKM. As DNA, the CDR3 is TGTGCCAGCAGTACCCAGCGGGGGGACGCAGATACGCAGTATTTT. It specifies CASSTQRGDADTQYF.

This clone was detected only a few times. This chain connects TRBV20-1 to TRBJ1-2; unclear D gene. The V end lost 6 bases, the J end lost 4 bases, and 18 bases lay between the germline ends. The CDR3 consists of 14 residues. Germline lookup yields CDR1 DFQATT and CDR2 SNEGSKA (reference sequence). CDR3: CSAGTRDSSYGYTF. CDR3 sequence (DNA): TGCAGTGCAGGAACCCGGGATTCCAGCTATGGCTACACCTTC.

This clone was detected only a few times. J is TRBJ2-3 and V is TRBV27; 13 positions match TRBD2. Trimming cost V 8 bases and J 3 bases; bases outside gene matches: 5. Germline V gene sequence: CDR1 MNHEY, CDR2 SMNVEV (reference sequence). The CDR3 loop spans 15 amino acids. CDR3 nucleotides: TGTGCCAGCCATCGACTAGCGGGAGGAACAGATACGCAGTATTTT. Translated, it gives CASHRLAGGTDTQYF.

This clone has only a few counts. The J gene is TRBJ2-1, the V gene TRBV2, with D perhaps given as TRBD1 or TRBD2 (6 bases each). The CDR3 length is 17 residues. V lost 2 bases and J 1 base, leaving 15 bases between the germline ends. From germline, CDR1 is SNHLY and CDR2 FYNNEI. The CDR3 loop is CASSETGAALSYNEQFF. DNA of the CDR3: TGTGCCAGCAGTGAAACGGGGGCAGCGTTATCCTACAATGAGCAGTTCTTC. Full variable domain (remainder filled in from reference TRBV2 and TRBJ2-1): EPEVTQTPSHQVTQMGQEVILRCVPISNHLYFYWYRQILGQKVEFLVSFYNNEISEKSEIFDDQFSVERPDGSNFTLKIRSTKLEDSAMYFCASSETGAALSYNEQFFGPGTRLTVL.

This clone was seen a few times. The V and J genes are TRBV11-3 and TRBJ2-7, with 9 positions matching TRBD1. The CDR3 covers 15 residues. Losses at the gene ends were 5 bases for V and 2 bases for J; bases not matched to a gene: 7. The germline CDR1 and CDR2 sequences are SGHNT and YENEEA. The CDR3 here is CASSPRTGVPYEQYF. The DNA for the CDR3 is TGTGCCAGCAGCCCGAGGACAGGGGTTCCCTACGAGCAGTACTTC.

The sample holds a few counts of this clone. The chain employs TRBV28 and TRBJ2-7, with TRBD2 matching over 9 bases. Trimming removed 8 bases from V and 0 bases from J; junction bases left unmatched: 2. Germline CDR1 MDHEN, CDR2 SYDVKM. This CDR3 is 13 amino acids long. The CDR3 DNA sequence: TGTGCCAGCCTTAGCGGGAGCTCCTACGAGCAGTACTTC. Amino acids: CASLSGSSYEQYF. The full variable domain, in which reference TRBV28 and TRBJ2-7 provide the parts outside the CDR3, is DVKVTQSSRYLVKRTGEKVFLECVQDMDHENMFWYRQDPGLGLRLIYFSYDVKMKEKGDIPEGYSVSREKKERFSLILESASTNQTSMYLCASLSGSSYEQYFGPGTRLTVT.

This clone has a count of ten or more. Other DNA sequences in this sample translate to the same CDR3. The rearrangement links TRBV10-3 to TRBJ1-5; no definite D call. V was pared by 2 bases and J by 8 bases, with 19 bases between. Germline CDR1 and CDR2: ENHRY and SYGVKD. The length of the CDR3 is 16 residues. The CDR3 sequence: CAISERSFLTGKPQHF. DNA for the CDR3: TGTGCCATCAGTGAGCGCTCTTTCCTGACGGGGAAGCCCCAGCATTTT.

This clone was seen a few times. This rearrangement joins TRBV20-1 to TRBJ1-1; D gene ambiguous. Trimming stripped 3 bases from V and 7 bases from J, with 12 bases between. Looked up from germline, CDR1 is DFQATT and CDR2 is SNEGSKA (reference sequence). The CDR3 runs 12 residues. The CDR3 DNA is TGCAGTGCTAGGGACGGAGGGCGTGAAGCTTTCTTT. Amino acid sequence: CSARDGGREAFF.

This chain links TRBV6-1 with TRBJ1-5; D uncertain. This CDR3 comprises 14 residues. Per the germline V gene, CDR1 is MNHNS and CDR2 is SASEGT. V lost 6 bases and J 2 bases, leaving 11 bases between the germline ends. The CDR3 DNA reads TGTGCCAGCAGAAGGAGGGCAGGCAATCAGCCCCAGCATTTT. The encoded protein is CASRRRAGNQPQHF.